This T cell receptor (beta chain) came from a study of vaccination effects on CD4 cells after COVID-19. Study-wide points: Predominantly, the post-vaccine spike-reactive clones of convalescents comprised new vaccine-induced clones.

Within the ViraFEST assay, antigen-specific CD4+ T cells underwent expansion with viral peptide pools prior to sequencing. At the end of roughly 9 days of culture, CD4+ T cells were isolated. Documented for the person is a PCR-confirmed SARS-CoV-2 infection occurring between March and December 2020. Participants completed two doses of the BNT162b2 or mRNA-1273 vaccine. Roughly 1.8 million PBMC per well received about 10 IU/ml IL-2 and around 11 ug/ml peptides in culture. Cells had half their medium changed to IL-2 medium on days 3 and 7. TCRdb's table, derived via immunoSEQ multiplex PCR, lists solely in-frame clones and lacks some. The table records about 13,000 clones, roughly 66% of them present only once. Comment on this clone: Antigen specificity is unknown.

The receptor was isolated from a human donor who had a prior SARS-CoV-2 infection. The source was CD4+ T cells from PBMCs cultured with HCoV-NL63 spike peptides, collected after COVID-19 vaccination.

The CDR3 DNA sequence: TGTGCCAGCAGCTTCGGGATGAGGGAGGAAAAACTGTTTTTT. Amino acids: CASSFGMREEKLFF. This sequence joins TRBV7-2 and TRBJ1-4, with D unresolved. The CDR3 has 14 amino acids. V was cut by 3 bases and J by 8 bases, with 13 bases left in between. CDR1 is SGHTA, CDR2 FQGNSA, per germline.